Below, 3 T cell receptor beta chains from the same sample are listed, as sequenced in a study of blood T cell repertoires in COVID-19. Measured with immunoSEQ multiplex PCR; TCRdb has only the in-frame clones, and not every one. The sample consists of a few hundred thousand clones, roughly 86% of them appearing once. Material: peripheral blood. These receptor sequences come from a woman aged 30 to 39 with COVID-19, enrolled during active disease.

V gene TRBV18 combines with J gene TRBJ1-1; TRBD1 is a possible D gene (5 bases). The CDR3 spans 14 residues. Germline-derived CDR1 and CDR2 are KGHSH and LQKENI. The V end was cut by 3 bases, the J end by 4 bases, with 12 bases between. This CDR3 reads CASSPTGGSTEAFF. In DNA form, the CDR3 reads TGTGCCAGCTCACCTACCGGGGGTTCCACTGAAGCTTTCTTT.

The chain employs TRBV15 and TRBJ1-2; unclear D gene. V lost 5 bases to trimming and J lost 3 bases, with 10 bases between them. The CDR3 is 13 residues long. Per germline, CDR1 LNHNV and CDR2 YYDKDF (reference sequence). CDR3: CATSPRRDYGYTF. CDR3 DNA sequence: TGTGCCACCAGCCCCCGGAGGGACTATGGCTACACCTTC.

The chain is built from TRBV5-1 and TRBJ2-6, with 7 bases aligning to TRBD2. Germline lookup yields CDR1 SGHRS and CDR2 YFSETQ. V trimming: 6 bases; J trimming: 0 bases; junction bases outside the gene matches: 9. There are 17 residues in the CDR3. The CDR3 is CASTRGDFISGANVLTF. The CDR3 DNA follows: TGCGCCAGCACCCGGGGGGATTTTATCTCTGGGGCCAACGTCCTGACTTTC.